This T cell receptor (beta chain) was sequenced during a study of cytomegalovirus exposure and HLA in healthy donors. The PCR contained 60 Vbeta and 13 Jbeta primers. In the original processing: The count from a later analysis was 79 million or so unique TCR beta chains, about 10 million of them shared. The assay was immunoSEQ multiplex PCR, and TCRdb's table has in-frame clones only and misses some. That table gives V, J and clone size, and the DNA gave D and trimming. The data contain 100,000 to 150,000 clones, around three quarters of them singletons. This clone was recorded only once. As yet, its antigen is unknown. Study-wide results and caveats: Some segments of the V type, notably TRBV6-2 and TRBV6-3, were excluded as indistinguishable. Most TCR sequences showed up rarely, but some public TCRs showed up in many donors. Earlier analysis found most TCR beta V segments productive about 90% or about 30% of the time.

This CDR3 has 15 amino acids. Germline V gene data show CDR1 as MNHNS and CDR2 as SASEGT. V lost 9 bases to trimming and J lost 5 bases; unmatched junction nucleotides: 11. The clonotype originates from a woman between 55 and 75 years old in good health and CMV-seropositive. Sample: PBMCs. The genes are TRBV6-1 and TRBJ2-1, with 9 positions matching TRBD1. CDR3 sequence reads: CASGEGQGRHNEQFF. The CDR3 DNA sequence: TGTGCCAGTGGCGAGGGACAGGGAAGGCACAATGAGCAGTTCTTC.